The 2 T cell receptor beta chains below come from one sample, sequenced in a study of CD8 T cells in ankylosing spondylitis. TCRdb passed the 5' RACE reads through MiXCR, listing each CDR3 protein once. The repertoire consists of more than 650,000 distinct CDR3 sequences, with about 11% occurring once and the leading ten covering 0.45% to 0.6%. Overall study findings and caveats: A TCR beta motif made of 7 to 9 highly homologous variants seemed typical of ankylosing spondylitis blood.

What these receptors recognize is not known. Sequencing used blood, either unsorted or a sorted T cell fraction (not recorded which). These receptors originate from a male donor with ankylosing spondylitis.

This clonotype was counted a few times. V usage is TRBV7-2 and J usage is TRBJ2-7, with D perhaps TRBD2 (6 bases). The CDR3 runs to 13 residues. V was shortened by 5 bases and J by 11 bases, with 19 bases between the two germline ends. Germline V CDR1 and CDR2: SGHTA, FQGNSA. The CDR3 reads CASSTRVSSGEYF. In nucleotides, the CDR3 is TGTGCCAGCAGCACCCGGGTCTCCTCGGGGGAGTACTTC. Combining the CDR3 with reference TRBV7-2 and TRBJ2-7 gives the whole variable domain GAGVSQSPSNKVTEKGKDVELRCDPISGHTALYWYRQSLGQGLEFLIYFQGNSAPDKSGLPSDRFSAERTGGSVSTLTIQRTQQEDSAVYLCASSTRVSSGEYFGPGTRLTVT.

This clonotype was seen many times. This chain links TRBV20-1 with TRBJ2-1, with 9 bases lining up with TRBD2. CDR1 and CDR2 from the germline V gene are DFQATT and SNEGSKA (reference sequence). The CDR3 covers 14 residues. V lost 0 bases to trimming and J lost 7 bases; unmatched junction nucleotides: 4. The CDR3 region has the DNA TGCAGTGCTAGAGATGCGGGAGGGTCGAATGAGCAGTTCTTC. The encoded protein is CSARDAGGSNEQFF.